This TCR beta chain was observed in a study of cytomegalovirus exposure and HLA in healthy donors. Study-wide results and limits: Specificity for CMV antigens was confirmed in vitro for a few of the CMV-associated chains.

Turning to this clone: Its antigen is unknown.

Germline V gives CDR1 SNHLY, CDR2 FYNNEI. V shed 4 bases, J shed 1 base, and the junction held 5 bases outside the gene matches. The CDR3 extends over 17 amino acids. PCR primers comprised 60 Vbeta and 13 Jbeta primers. This table comes from immunoSEQ multiplex PCR, and its TCRdb copy is limited to in-frame clones, with some not included. The repertoire includes some 210,000 clones, approximately 82% of them detected once, and 3.8% sits in the top ten. The V call is TRBV2, the J call TRBJ2-6; 9 nucleotides align to TRBD1. The source of this sequence is a male donor in good health and CMV-seronegative. The sequenced sample was PBMCs. The CDR3 spells CASSVDRGSSGANVLTF. The CDR3 region has the DNA TGTGCCAGCAGTGTCGACAGGGGGTCTTCTGGGGCCAACGTCCTGACTTTC.